These T cell receptor beta chains were read from a single sample in a study of control samples from healthy donors and cancer patients. Measured with immunoSEQ multiplex PCR; TCRdb has only the in-frame clones, and not every one. The top ten hold under 10% of the sample, which has under 110,000 clones, about 89% seen once. Input material: blood. These receptors were obtained from a man aged 25 to 45 in good health. Both conserved end residues are part of each CDR3. A D gene is named only where the DNA matches it firmly. Size values are once, few and many counts, or a class for expanded clones, and some rows have none.

many | TRBJ2-1 | . | TRBV6-4 | TGTGCCAGCAGTGACAGCTCCTACAATGAGCAGTTCTTC | CASSDSSYNEQFF
. | TRBJ2-2 | TRBD2 | TRBV2 | TGTGCCAGCAGAGCGGGGTCTCTAGACACCGGGGAGCTGTTTTTT | CASRAGSLDTGELFF
. | TRBJ1-5 | . | TRBV19 | TGTGCCAGTAGTATGGACCCTTCTGGGGGTGAGAGCAATCAGCCCCAGCATTTT | CASSMDPSGGESNQPQHF
. | TRBJ1-1 | . | TRBV5-1 | TGCGCCAGCAGCCGAGAAATGAACACTGAAGCTTTCTTT | CASSREMNTEAFF
. | TRBJ1-3 | . | TRBV19 | TGTGCCAGTAGTATATACGGCGGCCTGAGCTCTGGAAACACCATATATTTT | CASSIYGGLSSGNTIYF
. | TRBJ2-5 | TRBD1 | TRBV28 | TGTGCCAGCAGTTTAGGGGGACAGGGGGTTGAGACCCAGTACTTC | CASSLGGQGVETQYF
few | TRBJ1-5 | . | TRBV6-1 | TGTGCCAGCAGTGTTCGACCGGGACTGAGCAATCAGCCCCAGCATTTT | CASSVRPGLSNQPQHF
few | TRBJ2-2 | . | TRBV18 | TGTGCCAGCTCACCAGACAGAAAGAACACCGGGGAGCTGTTTTTT | CASSPDRKNTGELFF
. | TRBJ2-7 | . | TRBV12-3/TRBV12-4 | TGTGCCAGCAGTAAGGGACCGTACGAGCAGTACTTC | CASSKGPYEQYF
. | TRBJ1-6 | . | TRBV18 | TGTGCCAGCTCACCAGACATCCAATATAATTCACCCCTCCACTTT | CASSPDIQYNSPLHF
once | TRBJ1-6 | . | TRBV3-1/TRBV3-2 | TGTGCCAGCAGCCAAAGAGGAGCCCTAAATAATTCACCCCTCCACTTT | CASSQRGALNNSPLHF
. | TRBJ2-1 | TRBD2 | TRBV11-3 | TGTGCCAGCAGCCTGGGGGTAGCGGGAGGGCCCAATGAGCAGTTCTTC | CASSLGVAGGPNEQFF
. | TRBJ1-6 | TRBD1 | TRBV7-8 | TGTGCCAGCAGTTACCGGGACAGTGGGCAACCCCTCCACTTT | CASSYRDSGQPLHF